The clone carrying this TCR beta chain showed up many times. This record belongs to a study of early T cells in non-severe SARS-CoV-2 infection. The CDR3 extends over 16 amino acids. CDR1 and CDR2 from the germline V gene are LGHNA and YNFKEQ. The trim removed 2 bases at V and 2 bases at J, leaving 6 bases unmatched. Researchers tagged individual cDNA molecules with unique molecular identifiers. TCRdb re-called the 5' RACE reads through MiXCR, storing one row per CDR3 protein. The sample records 60,000 or so distinct CDR3 sequences, under 15% being singletons. The chain couples TRBV4-2 to TRBJ2-7; 10 nucleotides line up with TRBD2. The TCR was taken from an adult who was a healthcare worker with PCR-confirmed SARS-CoV-2 infection or an uninfected control (not recorded which). The specimen was whole blood, collected at baseline. The CDR3: CASSQLLGTSAYEQYF. The DNA of the CDR3 is TGTGCCAGCAGCCAACTTTTGGGGACTAGCGCCTACGAGCAGTACTTC.